The rows below give T cell receptor beta chains drawn from one sample of a study of shared clonotypes between healthy human individuals. The protocol was immunoSEQ multiplex PCR, while the TCRdb copy is restricted to in-frame clones and leaves out a portion. The profile shows a few hundred thousand clones, over 50% of them singletons. Sample: memory CD4+ T cells sorted from blood. The receptors shown here come from a man between 25 and 39 years old in good health. CDR3s include the opening cysteine and the closing phenylalanine or tryptophan. D genes are given only for firm matches. Clone size is not always given. Where it is, it says once, few, many or a class for expanded clones.

clone_size	d_call	v_call	j_call	cdr3_nt	cdr3_aa
many	TRBD2	TRBV4-1	TRBJ2-3	TGCGCCAGCAGCCAGTTACTAGCGACTAGCACAGATACGCAGTATTTT	CASSQLLATSTDTQYF
-	TRBD2	TRBV6-1	TRBJ2-3	TGTGCCAGCTCCCTAGCGGGAGTAAAAGATACGCAGTATTTT	CASSLAGVKDTQYF
-	TRBD1	TRBV10-3	TRBJ2-1	TGTGCCATCAGTGAGGGGACAGGGCGAATCAATGAGCAGTTCTTC	CAISEGTGRINEQFF
few	-	TRBV9	TRBJ2-3	TGTGCCAGCACAGTGGGCGGGTGGAGCACAGATACGCAGTATTTT	CASTVGGWSTDTQYF
few	-	TRBV5-1	TRBJ1-1	TGCGCCAGCAGCTTGGCGGAAGACACTGAAGCTTTCTTT	CASSLAEDTEAFF
-	-	TRBV7-9	TRBJ2-5	TGTTCTTGTTCCCTAGCGCATTCTCCAGAGACCCAGTACTTC	CSCSLAHSPETQYF
few	-	TRBV6-1	TRBJ2-3	TGTGCCAGCAGTGATGGGGGGCTGGGGTATTTT	CASSDGGLGYF
-	TRBD1	TRBV19	TRBJ2-7	TGTGCCAGTAGTATTTTAGACAGGGCAGGCTACGAGCAGTACTTC	CASSILDRAGYEQYF
-	-	TRBV6-6	TRBJ1-1	TGTGCCAGCAGTTACTCTGGCTCGCGGCACATTGAAGCTTTCTTT	CASSYSGSRHIEAFF
-	TRBD1	TRBV5-1	TRBJ1-1	TGCGCCAGCAGCATGACAGGGGTGAACACTGAAGCTTTCTTT	CASSMTGVNTEAFF
few	TRBD2	TRBV2	TRBJ2-3	TGTGCCAGCAGTGACCTAGCGGGAGATACGCAGTATTTT	CASSDLAGDTQYF
few	TRBD1	TRBV19	TRBJ2-1	TGTGCCAGTAGTATCGTGGGACAGGGAGGGGACGAGCAGTTCTTC	CASSIVGQGGDEQFF
once	TRBD2	TRBV6-1	TRBJ2-3	TGTGCCAGCAGTGTATCTAGCGGGGCTAGCACAGATACGCAGTATTTT	CASSVSSGASTDTQYF
-	-	TRBV7-6	TRBJ1-5	TGTGCCAGCAGTTACTACAGGGACCAGCCCCAGCATTTT	CASSYYRDQPQHF
-	-	TRBV6-1	TRBJ2-3	TGTGCCAGCAGTGAAGCCGGGGACACGCAGTATTTT	CASSEAGDTQYF
few	TRBD2	TRBV19	TRBJ2-7	TGTGCCAGTAGTGTAACCGGGACTAGCGGGACTGGGCAGTACTTC	CASSVTGTSGTGQYF
many	-	TRBV2	TRBJ2-1	TGTGCCAGCTCCGGTTCAAACCCTACTGGGGAGCAGTTCTTC	CASSGSNPTGEQFF
-	TRBD1	TRBV19	TRBJ2-4	TGTGCCAGTAGTATTTCCGGACAGGGCCGATGGAACATTCAGTACTTC	CASSISGQGRWNIQYF
once	-	TRBV4-1	TRBJ1-2	TGCGCCAGCAGCCCCCTAGGGGAAGGAGTCAACTATGGCTACACCTTC	CASSPLGEGVNYGYTF
-	TRBD2	TRBV28	TRBJ2-2	TGTGCCAGCACCCCTGGCGGGAGGTTCACCGGGGAGCTGTTTTTT	CASTPGGRFTGELFF
-	-	TRBV27	TRBJ1-2	TGTGCCAGCAGTCTCCGTGGAGGGCGGGGTGGCTACACCTTC	CASSLRGGRGGYTF
many	-	TRBV9	TRBJ2-7	TGTGCCAGCAGCGTAAGGGGTGGGCACGAGCAGTACTTC	CASSVRGGHEQYF
-	TRBD2	TRBV7-8	TRBJ2-7	TGTGCCAGCAGCTTAGGCGGGAGGGGACTAGCGGGACGGAGCTCCTACGAGCAGTACTTC	CASSLGGRGLAGRSSYEQYF
-	-	TRBV7-2	TRBJ2-7	TGTGCCAGCAGCTTGTCCGGACAGCTTTACGAGCAGTACTTC	CASSLSGQLYEQYF
-	-	TRBV27	TRBJ2-2	TGTGCCAGCAGTTTATCCACGGGAAGGGGAGAGCTGTTTTTT	CASSLSTGRGELFF
-	-	TRBV18	TRBJ2-3	TGTGCCAGCTCACCTGCTCAGGGAGCAGATACGCAGTATTTT	CASSPAQGADTQYF
-	-	TRBV6-5	TRBJ1-2	TGTGCCAGCGCGGACACTGTAGGTGGCTACACCTTC	CASADTVGGYTF
-	-	TRBV5-3	TRBJ1-5	TGTGCCAGAAGCTTGGAGGGCTATCAGCCCCAGCATTTT	CARSLEGYQPQHF
-	TRBD1	TRBV11-2	TRBJ2-5	TGTGCCAGCAGCCCACAAAGGACAGGGCGGGAGACCCAGTACTTC	CASSPQRTGRETQYF
-	-	TRBV14	TRBJ1-1	TGTGCCAGCAGGCGGGTTGGGAACACTGAAGCTTTCTTT	CASRRVGNTEAFF
-	TRBD2	TRBV28	TRBJ2-7	TGTGCGACCTTTAGCGGGACAACCTACGAGCAGTACTTC	CATFSGTTYEQYF
-	-	TRBV11-2	TRBJ2-1	TGTGCCAGCAGCCAGCAGCCTACATATGAGCAGTTCTTC	CASSQQPTYEQFF
once	TRBD1	TRBV18	TRBJ2-7	TGTGCCAGCTCACCGGCCGGGACAGCGAAGGGGGAGCAGTACTTC	CASSPAGTAKGEQYF
-	TRBD1	TRBV6-6	TRBJ1-2	TGTGCCAGCAGTTCAGACAGGGTCTTTGGCTACACCTTC	CASSSDRVFGYTF
-	TRBD2	TRBV9	TRBJ2-2	TGTGCCAGCAGCAGTTTGACGGGGGGCACCGGGGAGCTGTTTTTT	CASSSLTGGTGELFF
once	TRBD1	TRBV2	TRBJ2-7	TGTGCCAGCCACAGGGGAATCTCCTACGAGCAGTACTTC	CASHRGISYEQYF
once	TRBD2	TRBV14	TRBJ2-5	TGTGCCAGCAGCCCTACCCCGGGACTAGCGGCACAAGAGACCCAGTACTTC	CASSPTPGLAAQETQYF
many	TRBD1	TRBV19	TRBJ1-5	TGTGCCAGTAGTATTTTCAGGGGGACTCGGAGTCAGCCCCAGCATTTT	CASSIFRGTRSQPQHF
-	-	TRBV28	TRBJ2-7	TGTGCCAGCAGAAAGACAGTAGCCTACGAGCAGTACTTC	CASRKTVAYEQYF
few	TRBD2	TRBV29-1	TRBJ2-3	TGCAGCGTTGAAGGTGGGAGGGACGCAGATACGCAGTATTTT	CSVEGGRDADTQYF
-	-	TRBV7-9	TRBJ1-4	TGTGCCAGCAGCTTAGTCAGGGAAAAACTGTTTTTT	CASSLVREKLFF
-	-	TRBV18	TRBJ1-1	TGTGCCAGCTCACCATTGAGGAACACTGAAGCTTTCTTT	CASSPLRNTEAFF